A selection of T cell receptor beta chains follows, all from one sample in a study of blood T cell repertoires in COVID-19. Measured with immunoSEQ multiplex PCR; TCRdb has only the in-frame clones, and not every one. The profile shows 200,000 to 250,000 clones, approximately 86% of them singletons. Sample: peripheral blood. These receptors all stem from a woman aged 25 to 39 with COVID-19, enrolled during active disease. The CDR3 runs from the conserved cysteine through the conserved F or W. A D gene is named only where the DNA matches it firmly. Clone size is shown for a subset of rows, as once, few, many or a class of expanded clone.

d_call j_call clone_size v_call cdr3_aa cdr3_nt
- TRBJ1-1 once TRBV29-1 CSAPAGGSLSRSTEAFF TGCAGCGCCCCAGCGGGGGGATCCCTCTCGAGGAGCACTGAAGCTTTCTTT
TRBD1 TRBJ2-1 - TRBV4-3 CASSRQGAGYNEQFF TGCGCCAGCAGCCGACAGGGGGCGGGTTACAATGAGCAGTTCTTC
TRBD2 TRBJ2-7 few TRBV19 CASHPGRGLLGEQYF TGTGCCAGTCACCCAGGGAGGGGTTTGTTAGGCGAGCAGTACTTC
TRBD2 TRBJ2-3 - TRBV4-3 CASSQDLLAGGMGRSTDTQYF TGCGCCAGCAGCCAAGATCTTCTAGCGGGGGGCATGGGGAGGAGCACAGATACGCAGTATTTT
TRBD1 TRBJ2-2 - TRBV6-5 CASSHPQGDGELFF TGTGCCAGCAGTCACCCACAGGGGGACGGGGAGCTGTTTTTT
- TRBJ1-3 - TRBV5-6 CASSLGQRNTIYF TGTGCCAGCAGCTTGGGACAGAGAAACACCATATATTTT
- TRBJ2-1 - TRBV6-6 CASSWTPRYNEQFF TGTGCCAGCAGTTGGACACCTAGATACAATGAGCAGTTCTTC
TRBD2 TRBJ2-1 - TRBV18 CASSPLAGAYNEQFF TGTGCCAGCTCACCACTAGCGGGGGCCTACAATGAGCAGTTCTTC
TRBD1 TRBJ2-2 - TRBV9 CASSVEPGQGVTGELFF TGTGCCAGCAGCGTAGAGCCGGGACAGGGAGTCACCGGGGAGCTGTTTTTT
- TRBJ2-3 - TRBV30 CAWSRGQMGPTDTQYF TGTGCCTGGAGCCGAGGACAGATGGGGCCTACAGATACGCAGTATTTT
- TRBJ2-2 - TRBV18 CASSPATAGELFF TGTGCCAGCTCACCCGCGACAGCCGGGGAGCTGTTTTTT
TRBD2 TRBJ2-2 - TRBV5-4 CASSLAGAGGTGELFF TGTGCCAGCAGCTTGGCCGGGGCGGGAGGAACCGGGGAGCTGTTTTTT
TRBD1 TRBJ1-4 - TRBV5-6 CASSLTGVGNEKLFF TGTGCCAGCAGCTTAACAGGGGTGGGGAATGAAAAACTGTTTTTT
- TRBJ2-6 - TRBV5-1 CASSRAAGAPGANVLTF TGCGCCAGCAGCCGCGCCGCAGGGGCTCCCGGGGCCAACGTCCTGACTTTC
TRBD2 TRBJ2-2 - TRBV9 CASSRVGLAGPRGGLFF TGTGCCAGCAGCCGGGTGGGCCTAGCGGGGCCCCGCGGAGGGCTGTTTTTT
- TRBJ2-5 - TRBV9 CASSPPGRTAQETQYF TGTGCCAGCAGTCCCCCAGGCCGGACAGCCCAAGAGACCCAGTACTTC
TRBD1 TRBJ2-2 - TRBV29-1 CSGGQGAYTGELFF TGCAGCGGCGGACAGGGGGCCTACACCGGGGAGCTGTTTTTT